The rows below give T cell receptor beta chains drawn from one sample of a study of glioma-infiltrating T cells after dendritic cell vaccination. Here immunoSEQ multiplex PCR was the method, and the copy in TCRdb shows in-frame clones only, minus some. The sample contains about 82,000 clones, around 90% of which appear only once. The material was blood, obtained before dendritic cell vaccination. Receptor source: a human donor with glioblastoma. The CDR3 runs from the conserved cysteine through the conserved F or W. Fields, in order: V gene, D gene, J gene, CDR3 protein. A D gene is named only where the DNA matches it firmly.

TRBV7-2	-	TRBJ2-1	CASEGGRVWGEQFF
TRBV30	-	TRBJ2-3	CAWSVRGLVTDTQYF
TRBV19	TRBD1	TRBJ1-5	CASSSRGTGQPQHF
TRBV6-1	TRBD2	TRBJ2-7	CASIKTSGYYEQYF
TRBV5-1	-	TRBJ1-1	CASSLGSTANTEAFF
TRBV5-8	-	TRBJ1-5	CASTSRVKPQHF
TRBV7-9	-	TRBJ1-2	CASSSDTNYGYTF
TRBV7-8	-	TRBJ2-7	CASSKERWRQATYEQYF
TRBV27	TRBD1	TRBJ2-1	CASSLGQAAEQFF
TRBV6-1	-	TRBJ2-7	CASSTDRRNEQYF
TRBV9	-	TRBJ2-2	CASSVALAGGHFSGELFF
TRBV29-1	-	TRBJ2-6	CSVEIPNSGANVLTF
TRBV4-1	TRBD1	TRBJ2-7	CASSQMGQVSSYEQYF
TRBV9	TRBD2	TRBJ2-1	CASSGLTSGRAHEQFF
TRBV2	TRBD1	TRBJ2-5	CASSLQGVIRETQYF
TRBV7-8	TRBD1	TRBJ1-2	CASSLMGQGTQDYGYTF
TRBV4-1	-	TRBJ1-1	CASSQEGRGDTEAFF
TRBV10-2	TRBD2	TRBJ2-7	CASSERTSGSYEQYF
TRBV14	TRBD1	TRBJ1-2	CASSQVRDRESRWGGYTF
TRBV29-1	TRBD1	TRBJ2-7	CSVVWDRDHYEQYF
TRBV28	TRBD1	TRBJ2-7	CASSTPDRGNEQYF
TRBV6-5	TRBD1	TRBJ2-7	CASSVGTGVDEQYF
TRBV11-3	-	TRBJ2-7	CASSLDGGSSYEQYF
TRBV5-1	-	TRBJ1-5	CASSLWGNSNQPQHF
TRBV30	TRBD1	TRBJ2-5	CAWSAGTGQETQYF
TRBV30	-	TRBJ1-5	CAWSPAFNQPQHF
TRBV9	-	TRBJ2-3	CASSQTSTDTQYF